This T cell receptor beta chain originates from a study of blood T cell repertoires in COVID-19. Overall study context: Sample material is recorded as cDNA or gDNA derived from T cells, B-cell-depleted T cells, or PBMCs.

V shed 6 bases and J shed 2 bases, with 13 bases lying between them. Germline V gene lookup returns CDR1 SQVTM and CDR2 ANQGSEA. The length of the CDR3 is 13 residues. Methods used by the authors: From reference gene primer amplification, estimates of nucleated cell counts were derived. TCRdb's table, derived via immunoSEQ multiplex PCR, lists solely in-frame clones and lacks some. V, J and clone size are those of that table, while D and trimming were read from the DNA. Of roughly 150,000 clones in the sample, 80% were seen once. The genes are TRBV29-1 and TRBJ2-5; D perhaps matches TRBD2 (6 bases). What was sequenced was peripheral blood. This TCR came from a man in his 60s with acute or convalescent COVID-19. In DNA, the CDR3 is TGCAGCGTCGATGGGACTGCTCAAGAGACCCAGTACTTC. Protein: CSVDGTAQETQYF.